The 14 T cell receptor beta chains below were found in one sample sequenced in a study of Graves' ophthalmopathy and Graves' hyperthyroidism. The authors amplified TCR beta CDR3 regions from RNA transcripts. Second-round multiplex PCR followed a first-round RT-PCR using HTBI primers. TCRdb recomputed calls from the multiplex PCR reads with MiXCR, one row per CDR3 protein. The sample includes around 1,200,000 distinct CDR3 sequences, 35% to 40% of them seen just once. The sample comprised peripheral blood or thyroid tissue (not recorded which). These receptors were obtained from an adult man with Graves' hyperthyroidism.

This clonotype has just a few counts. This may be a read error: a much more frequent sequence differs by one nucleotide. The V and J genes are TRBV15 and TRBJ2-7; a weak D match, TRBD1 (7 bases). V was clipped by 0 bases and J by 6 bases, with 12 bases between them. The germline V gene encodes CDR1 LNHNV and CDR2 YYDKDF (reference sequence). This CDR3 spans 14 amino acids. CDR3 DNA: TGTGCCACCAGCAGAGACAGGGGGGCCGCCGAGCAGTACTTC. Amino acids: CATSRDRGAAEQYF.

This clonotype occurred many times. The J gene is TRBJ1-1, the V gene TRBV29-1; D unresolved. Germline V gene data show CDR1 as SQVTM and CDR2 as ANQGSEA. This CDR3 is built from 12 residues. The V end lost 4 bases, the J end lost 6 bases, and 12 bases lay between the germline ends. CDR3 in amino acids: CSVVVGGAEAFF. For the CDR3, the DNA is TGCAGCGTTGTGGTTGGCGGGGCTGAAGCTTTCTTT. Combining the CDR3 with reference TRBV29-1 and TRBJ1-1 gives the whole variable domain SAVISQKPSRDICQRGTSLTIQCQVDSQVTMMFWYRQQPGQSLTLIATANQGSEATYESGFVIDKFPISRPNLTFSTLTVSNMSPEDSSIYLCSVVVGGAEAFFGQGTRLTVV.

This clonotype was observed at least ten times. The chain combines TRBV11-2 with TRBJ2-7; the match to TRBD2 covers 8 bases. V dropped 5 bases and J dropped 1; count of bases not matched to a gene: 7. CDR1 and CDR2 from the germline V gene are SGHAT and FQNNGV. CDR3 length equals 15 residues. This CDR3 reads CASSRGTSGSYEQYF. The CDR3 DNA reads TGTGCCAGCAGCAGAGGGACTAGTGGTTCCTACGAGCAGTACTTC.

This clonotype has a count of ten or more. The chain couples TRBV6-5 to TRBJ1-1; no firm D call. In germline, CDR1 is MNHEY, CDR2 SVGAGI. V was pared by 2 bases and J by 1 base, with 8 bases between. The CDR3 runs to 14 residues. The DNA of the CDR3 is TGTGCCAGCAGTTACCGCACAGCGAACACTGAAGCTTTCTTT. Amino acid sequence: CASSYRTANTEAFF.

The gene calls are TRBV11-2 and TRBJ2-2, with D possibly TRBD2 on 6 matching bases. Germline-derived CDR1 and CDR2 are SGHAT and FQNNGV. V lost 2 bases and J 7 bases, leaving 20 bases between the germline ends. The length of the CDR3 is 17 residues. DNA for the CDR3: TGTGCCAGCAGCTTATCGGGCTTGGAGGGGATTGACGGGGAGCTGTTTTTT. Its protein is CASSLSGLEGIDGELFF.

CDR3 DNA sequence: TGTGCCAGCAGCTACTGGAGGACTGTGAACGGTGAAGCTTTCTTT. It translates to CASSYWRTVNGEAFF. The chain combines TRBV7-2 with TRBJ1-1, with D uncertain. This CDR3 has 15 residues. The V gene lost 4 bases and the J gene lost 7 bases, with 19 bases spanning the gap. Germline CDR1 reads SGHTA; CDR2 reads FQGNSA.

Only a few counts were recorded for this clonotype. The rearrangement joins TRBV18 to TRBJ1-2, with D uncertain. The germline V and J ends were trimmed by 0 bases and 4 bases, with 15 bases remaining between them. The CDR3 covers 16 residues. Germline-derived CDR1 and CDR2 are KGHSH and LQKENI. The chain's CDR3 is CASSPPPPTGSYGYTF. The CDR3, as DNA: TGTGCCAGCTCACCACCTCCACCGACGGGGAGCTATGGCTACACCTTC.

V usage is TRBV5-1 and J usage is TRBJ2-5, with TRBD2 matching over 14 bases. Trimming cost V 9 bases and J 2 bases; bases outside gene matches: 9. This CDR3 contains 16 residues. The germline V gene encodes CDR1 SGHRS and CDR2 YFSETQ. In DNA, the CDR3 is TGCGCCACCCACGTCGGGACTAGCGGGAGTCAAGAGACCCAGTACTTC. Translation gives CATHVGTSGSQETQYF.

This chain links TRBV10-3 with TRBJ1-5; unclear D gene. Per the germline V gene, CDR1 is ENHRY and CDR2 is SYGVKD. This CDR3 comprises 10 residues. CDR3 in DNA: TGTTCCACTGCGAATCAGCCCCAGCATTTT. This codes for CSTANQPQHF.

This clonotype was picked up many times. The chain recombines TRBV12-3 or TRBV12-4 with TRBJ1-4; the D gene is possibly TRBD1 (5 bases). V lost 2 bases, J lost 5 bases, and 9 bases lay in between. CDR3 length: 14 residues. The CDR3 protein is CASSLQGGNEKLFF. CDR3 bases: TGTGCCAGCAGTTTACAGGGAGGGAATGAAAAACTGTTTTTT.

This rearrangement joins TRBV12-3 or TRBV12-4 to TRBJ2-6; D is unclear. The CDR3 is 13 amino acids. V shed 8 bases and J shed 0 bases, with 5 bases lying between them. The CDR3 sequence is CASQRSGANVLTF. The CDR3 DNA reads TGTGCCAGCCAACGCTCTGGGGCCAACGTCCTGACTTTC.

The chain joins TRBV7-2 to TRBJ2-5; tentative D call: TRBD1 (5 bases). The V and J ends lost 8 bases and 5 bases respectively, with 18 bases between them. The CDR3 runs to 14 residues. CDR1 and CDR2 (germline): SGHTA, FQGNSA. CDR3 sequence: CASLQVSDSETQYF. The CDR3 DNA reads TGTGCCAGCTTACAGGTCAGCGATTCGGAGACCCAGTACTTC.

The chain carries TRBV7-9 and TRBJ2-7, with 7 bases fitting TRBD2. The CDR3 has 14 residues. Germline CDR1 is SEHNR and CDR2 is FQNEAQ (reference sequence). V was clipped by 5 bases and J by 2 bases; unmatched bases: 6. The CDR3 is CASSKGLTAYEQYF. The CDR3 coding sequence is TGTGCCAGCAGCAAGGGACTAACGGCCTACGAGCAGTACTTC.

The chain joins TRBV7-9 to TRBJ2-5; weak D call: TRBD2 (5 bases). CDR3 length: 13 residues. Per germline, CDR1 SEHNR and CDR2 FQNEAQ (reference sequence). With 4 bases removed from V and 4 bases from J, the gap between germline ends came to 10 bases. Here the CDR3 DNA reads TGTGCCAGCAGCTGGGCAGGAGGAGAGACCCAGTACTTC. Translating gives CASSWAGGETQYF.